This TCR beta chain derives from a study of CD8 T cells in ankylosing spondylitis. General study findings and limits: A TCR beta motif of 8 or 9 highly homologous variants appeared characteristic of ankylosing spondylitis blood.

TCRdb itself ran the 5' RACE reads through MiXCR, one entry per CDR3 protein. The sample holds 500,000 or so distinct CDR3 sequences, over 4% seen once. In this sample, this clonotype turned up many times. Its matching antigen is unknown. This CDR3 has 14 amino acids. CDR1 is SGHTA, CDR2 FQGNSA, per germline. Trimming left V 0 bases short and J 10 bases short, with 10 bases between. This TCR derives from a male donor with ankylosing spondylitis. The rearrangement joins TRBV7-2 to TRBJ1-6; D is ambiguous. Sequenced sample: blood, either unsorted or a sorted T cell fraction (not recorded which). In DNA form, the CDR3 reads TGTGCCAGCAGCTTAGCTTTCGTAGAATCACCCCTCCACTTT. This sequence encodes CASSLAFVESPLHF.